This is a list of T cell receptor beta chains from one sample in a study of control samples from healthy donors and cancer patients. Only in-frame clones appear in the TCRdb table, and some are missing; sequencing was by immunoSEQ multiplex PCR. The table lists roughly 120,000 clones, about nine tenths of them singletons, with around 3.5% in the top ten. Material: blood. All receptors derive from a man aged 35 to 55 in good health. CDR3s include the opening cysteine and the closing phenylalanine or tryptophan. A D gene is named only where the DNA matches it firmly. Clone size is stated in some rows and not others, as once, few, many or a class when expanded.

abundance: NA
v_gene: TRBV5-6
j_gene: TRBJ1-1
d_gene: NA
CDR3nt: TGTGCCAGCAGCTTGGTGGCAGGGAGTATGAACACTGAAGCTTTCTTT
CDR3aa: CASSLVAGSMNTEAFF

abundance: NA
v_gene: TRBV9
j_gene: TRBJ2-3
d_gene: TRBD1
CDR3nt: TGTGCCAGCAGCATCGGGACAGGGACAGATACGCAGTATTTT
CDR3aa: CASSIGTGTDTQYF

abundance: NA
v_gene: TRBV12-3/TRBV12-4
j_gene: TRBJ2-5
d_gene: TRBD1
CDR3nt: TGTGCCAGCTTCGGACAGGGTCAAGAGACCCAGTACTTC
CDR3aa: CASFGQGQETQYF

abundance: NA
v_gene: TRBV15
j_gene: TRBJ2-2
d_gene: TRBD1
CDR3nt: TGTGCCACCAGCCCTATCCGGGACAGGACTAACACCGGGGAGCTGTTTTTT
CDR3aa: CATSPIRDRTNTGELFF

abundance: NA
v_gene: TRBV7-9
j_gene: TRBJ1-1
d_gene: TRBD1
CDR3nt: TGTGCCAGCAGCTCTTACAGGGGTATCACTGAAGCTTTCTTT
CDR3aa: CASSSYRGITEAFF

abundance: NA
v_gene: TRBV6-1
j_gene: TRBJ1-5
d_gene: NA
CDR3nt: TGTGCCAGCAGTGATGACACCCGTTATCAGCCCCAGCATTTT
CDR3aa: CASSDDTRYQPQHF

abundance: once
v_gene: TRBV24-1
j_gene: TRBJ2-7
d_gene: NA
CDR3nt: TGTGCCACCAGTGATGCTACAGGTTCCTACGAGCAGTACTTC
CDR3aa: CATSDATGSYEQYF

abundance: NA
v_gene: TRBV6-6
j_gene: TRBJ1-1
d_gene: TRBD1
CDR3nt: TGTGCCAGCAGTTTGACAGGGGGGAAGGGCACTGAAGCTTTCTTT
CDR3aa: CASSLTGGKGTEAFF

abundance: NA
v_gene: TRBV18
j_gene: TRBJ1-1
d_gene: TRBD1
CDR3nt: TGTGCCAGCTCAACTGGGACAGCTACTGAAGCTTTCTTT
CDR3aa: CASSTGTATEAFF

abundance: NA
v_gene: TRBV15
j_gene: TRBJ2-1
d_gene: NA
CDR3nt: TGTGCCACCAGCAGAGAGCGGCGGAATGAGCAGTTCTTC
CDR3aa: CATSRERRNEQFF

abundance: NA
v_gene: TRBV25-1
j_gene: TRBJ1-1
d_gene: NA
CDR3nt: TGTGCCAGCACAATGTCCTTAGACAGAGGTCCCACTGAAGCTTTCTTT
CDR3aa: CASTMSLDRGPTEAFF

abundance: NA
v_gene: TRBV7-9
j_gene: TRBJ1-6
d_gene: TRBD1
CDR3nt: TGTGCCAGCAGCTACGGGACAGGGGTTTGGAGTAATTCACCCCTCCACTTT
CDR3aa: CASSYGTGVWSNSPLHF

abundance: NA
v_gene: TRBV2
j_gene: TRBJ2-1
d_gene: TRBD2
CDR3nt: TGTGCCAGCAGTGGGACCGATAAGACTAGCGGGACTGAGCAGTTCTTC
CDR3aa: CASSGTDKTSGTEQFF

abundance: NA
v_gene: TRBV19
j_gene: TRBJ2-2
d_gene: NA
CDR3nt: TGTGCCAGTCTAAAATACGCGAACACCGGGGAGCTGTTTTTT
CDR3aa: CASLKYANTGELFF

abundance: NA
v_gene: TRBV30
j_gene: TRBJ1-5
d_gene: NA
CDR3nt: TGTGCCTGGACATATACAGGGATTCAGCCCCAGCATTTT
CDR3aa: CAWTYTGIQPQHF

abundance: NA
v_gene: TRBV5-1
j_gene: TRBJ2-4
d_gene: NA
CDR3nt: TGCGCCAGCAGCCCGGACAGACTAGCCAAAAACATTCAGTACTTC
CDR3aa: CASSPDRLAKNIQYF

abundance: NA
v_gene: TRBV10-3
j_gene: TRBJ2-5
d_gene: TRBD2
CDR3nt: TGTGCCATCAGGCCGGGACTAGCGGGGGAGACCCAGTACTTC
CDR3aa: CAIRPGLAGETQYF

abundance: NA
v_gene: TRBV7-9
j_gene: TRBJ2-2
d_gene: TRBD1
CDR3nt: TGTGCCAGCAGCAACAGGGGACAAAGAGGCACCGGGGAGCTGTTTTTT
CDR3aa: CASSNRGQRGTGELFF

abundance: NA
v_gene: TRBV5-1
j_gene: TRBJ2-3
d_gene: TRBD2
CDR3nt: TGCGCCAGCAATAGAGCGGGGGGCCTCACAGATACGCAGTATTTT
CDR3aa: CASNRAGGLTDTQYF

abundance: NA
v_gene: TRBV30
j_gene: TRBJ2-1
d_gene: TRBD2
CDR3nt: TGTGCCTGGAGTCGGGGCGGGGGAACCTACAATGAGCAGTTCTTC
CDR3aa: CAWSRGGGTYNEQFF

abundance: NA
v_gene: TRBV6-1
j_gene: TRBJ1-3
d_gene: NA
CDR3nt: TGTGCCAGCAGTGATTTGTACGGCGGATCTTTCGGAAACACCATATATTTT
CDR3aa: CASSDLYGGSFGNTIYF

abundance: NA
v_gene: TRBV6-6
j_gene: TRBJ2-7
d_gene: NA
CDR3nt: TGTGCCAGCAGTTACTCCCAAGTTAGGTCCTACGAGCAGTACTTC
CDR3aa: CASSYSQVRSYEQYF

abundance: NA
v_gene: TRBV10-2
j_gene: TRBJ2-7
d_gene: TRBD1
CDR3nt: TGCGCCAGTCAGGACAGGGGGATCTCCTACGAGCAGTACTTC
CDR3aa: CASQDRGISYEQYF

abundance: NA
v_gene: TRBV7-3
j_gene: TRBJ2-3
d_gene: NA
CDR3nt: TGTGCCAGCAGCTTTACAATCACAGATACGCAGTATTTT
CDR3aa: CASSFTITDTQYF

abundance: NA
v_gene: TRBV19
j_gene: TRBJ2-2
d_gene: TRBD1
CDR3nt: TGTGCCAGTAGCCGACAGGGAAACACCGGGGAGCTGTTTTTT
CDR3aa: CASSRQGNTGELFF

abundance: NA
v_gene: TRBV30
j_gene: TRBJ2-2
d_gene: NA
CDR3nt: TGTGCCTGGAGGCCGCAGACAACCGGGGAGCTGTTTTTT
CDR3aa: CAWRPQTTGELFF

abundance: NA
v_gene: TRBV24-1
j_gene: TRBJ1-4
d_gene: TRBD1
CDR3nt: TGTGCCACCAGTGATTTTACAGGGGGAAAACTGTTTTTT
CDR3aa: CATSDFTGGKLFF

abundance: NA
v_gene: TRBV23-1
j_gene: TRBJ1-2
d_gene: TRBD1
CDR3nt: TGCGCCAGCAGTCAACAGGGGGACACCTTC
CDR3aa: CASSQQGDTF

abundance: NA
v_gene: TRBV6-1
j_gene: TRBJ1-2
d_gene: NA
CDR3nt: TGTGCCAGCAGTGAAGCAGGGAGTTACGATGGCTACACCTTC
CDR3aa: CASSEAGSYDGYTF

abundance: NA
v_gene: TRBV13
j_gene: TRBJ2-7
d_gene: NA
CDR3nt: TGTGCCAGCAGCTTAGGTTCGGGGGTCTCCTACGAGCAGTACTTC
CDR3aa: CASSLGSGVSYEQYF